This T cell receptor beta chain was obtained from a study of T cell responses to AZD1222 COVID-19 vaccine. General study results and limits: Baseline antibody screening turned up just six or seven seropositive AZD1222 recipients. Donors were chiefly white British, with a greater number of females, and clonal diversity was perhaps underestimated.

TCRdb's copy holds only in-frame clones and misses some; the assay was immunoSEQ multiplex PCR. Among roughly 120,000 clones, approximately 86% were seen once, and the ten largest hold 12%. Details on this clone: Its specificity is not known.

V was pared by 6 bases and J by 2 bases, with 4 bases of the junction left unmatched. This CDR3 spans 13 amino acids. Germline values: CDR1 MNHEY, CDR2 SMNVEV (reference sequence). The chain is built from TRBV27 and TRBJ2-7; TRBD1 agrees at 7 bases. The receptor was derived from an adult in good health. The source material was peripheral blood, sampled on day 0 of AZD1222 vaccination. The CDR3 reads CASRPTGTYEQYF. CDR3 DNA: TGTGCCAGCAGGCCGACAGGGACCTACGAGCAGTACTTC.